The rows below give T cell receptor beta chains drawn from one sample of a study of shared clonotypes between healthy human individuals. Assay: immunoSEQ multiplex PCR; the TCRdb copy retains only in-frame clones and omits some. The data show about 2.1 million clones, roughly 91% seen once. The sequenced material came from naive CD8+ T cells from PBMCs. The receptors here all came from a man in his late teens or twenties in good health. Some clones in this sample may be carry-over from other donors' samples. Both conserved end residues are part of each CDR3. D genes are given only for firm matches. Size is omitted from some rows. Given values are once, few, many or a class for expanded clones.

j_call d_call clone_size v_call cdr3_aa cdr3_nt
TRBJ2-5 . . TRBV15 CATSRRGAGETQYF TGTGCCACCAGCAGAAGGGGGGCCGGAGAGACCCAGTACTTC
TRBJ2-5 . . TRBV7-9 CALSTGIGIETQYF TGTGCCTTGTCGACGGGGATCGGAATCGAGACCCAGTACTTC
TRBJ2-1 TRBD2 . TRBV6-5 CASSYAGLAGNNEQFF TGTGCCAGCAGTTACGCTGGACTAGCGGGTAACAATGAGCAGTTCTTC
TRBJ2-7 . . TRBV10-3 CAISERDFPRGQYF TGTGCCATCAGTGAGCGGGACTTCCCCCGGGGGCAGTACTTC
TRBJ1-1 . . TRBV4-2 CASTTTGGLNTEAFF TGTGCCAGCACCACAACGGGGGGCCTGAACACTGAAGCTTTCTTT
TRBJ2-7 . . TRBV4-2 CASSQEPGEQYF TGTGCCAGCAGCCAAGAACCCGGCGAGCAGTACTTC
TRBJ1-5 . . TRBV19 CASSMSTETNQPQHF TGTGCCAGTAGTATGTCGACGGAGACAAATCAGCCCCAGCATTTT
TRBJ1-2 TRBD1 . TRBV6-1 CASSEAPGGVYGYTF TGTGCCAGCAGTGAAGCGCCAGGGGGTGTCTATGGCTACACCTTC
TRBJ1-4 . once TRBV4-3 CASSQEGQGNEKLFF TGCGCCAGCAGCCAAGAGGGCCAGGGGAATGAAAAACTGTTTTTT
TRBJ2-7 . . TRBV2 CASSERGNSYEQYF TGTGCCAGCAGTGAAAGGGGGAACTCCTACGAGCAGTACTTC
TRBJ2-7 . . TRBV28 CASSLSRRSSYEQYF TGTGCCAGCAGTTTGAGTCGGCGGAGCTCCTACGAGCAGTACTTC
TRBJ2-3 . . TRBV28 CASSLLDSRGTDTQYF TGTGCCAGCAGTTTACTAGACAGTAGAGGCACAGATACGCAGTATTTT
TRBJ1-1 . . TRBV30 CAWRDAGTEAFF TGTGCCTGGAGGGACGCCGGGACGGAAGCTTTCTTT
TRBJ2-7 TRBD2 . TRBV27 CASSFGPSGFYEQYF TGTGCCAGCAGTTTTGGGCCTAGCGGATTCTACGAGCAGTACTTC
TRBJ1-1 TRBD1 . TRBV10-1 CASSAGTGNTEAFF TGCGCCAGCAGTGCCGGGACAGGGAACACTGAAGCTTTCTTT
TRBJ2-1 . . TRBV29-1 CSAQDREGDNEQFF TGCAGCGCCCAGGACAGGGAGGGCGACAATGAGCAGTTCTTC
TRBJ1-3 . . TRBV28 CASSSGSSGNTIYF TGTGCCAGCAGTAGTGGTTCCTCTGGAAACACCATATATTTT
TRBJ2-7 . . TRBV19 CASSIQYPSYEQYF TGTGCCAGTAGTATCCAGTACCCCTCCTACGAGCAGTACTTC
TRBJ2-1 TRBD2 . TRBV10-3 CAIRATSGPYNEQFF TGTGCCATCAGGGCGACTAGCGGCCCCTACAATGAGCAGTTCTTC
TRBJ2-7 TRBD1 few TRBV5-6 CASSPGQGAYEQYF TGTGCCAGCAGCCCGGGACAGGGGGCCTACGAGCAGTACTTC
TRBJ2-7 . . TRBV27 CASSLSHGAGQPEQYF TGTGCCAGCAGTTTGTCGCATGGCGCAGGGCAACCCGAGCAGTACTTC
TRBJ2-1 . once TRBV6-6 CASSYAGPNEQFF TGTGCCAGCAGTTATGCCGGTCCCAATGAGCAGTTCTTC
TRBJ2-1 . once TRBV7-3 CASSLSGTGYNEQFF TGTGCCAGCAGCTTAAGTGGCACAGGCTACAATGAGCAGTTCTTC
TRBJ2-6 . . TRBV27 CASSYGTNRANVLTF TGTGCCAGCAGTTATGGGACAAATCGGGCCAACGTCCTGACTTTC
TRBJ2-1 . . TRBV19 CASSTGLYNEQFF TGTGCCAGTAGTACGGGACTCTACAATGAGCAGTTCTTC
TRBJ2-7 . . TRBV11-3 CASSLALGGEQYF TGTGCCAGCAGCTTAGCCTTGGGTGGCGAGCAGTACTTC
TRBJ2-7 TRBD1 . TRBV15 CATSRVRTGAYEQYF TGTGCCACCAGCAGAGTCCGGACAGGGGCCTACGAGCAGTACTTC
TRBJ2-3 TRBD2 . TRBV6-5 CASSYIAGGSDTQYF TGTGCCAGCAGTTACATAGCGGGAGGTTCAGATACGCAGTATTTT
TRBJ1-1 TRBD1 few TRBV30 CAWSVKQGKNTEAFF TGTGCCTGGAGTGTTAAACAGGGGAAGAACACTGAAGCTTTCTTT
TRBJ2-7 . . TRBV7-6 CASSSTKGQPTEQYF TGTGCCAGCAGCTCGACCAAGGGACAACCGACCGAGCAGTACTTC
TRBJ2-7 . . TRBV10-3 CAISRLLSSSSAYEQYF TGTGCCATCAGTCGCCTTCTGTCAAGCTCCTCGGCCTACGAGCAGTACTTC
TRBJ2-2 . . TRBV7-9 CASSPAGGYTGELFF TGTGCCAGCAGCCCAGCTGGGGGTTACACCGGGGAGCTGTTTTTT
TRBJ2-3 . . TRBV7-9 CASSDIEGVTDTQYF TGTGCCAGCAGCGATATCGAGGGGGTCACAGATACGCAGTATTTT
TRBJ1-5 TRBD1 . TRBV4-1 CASSPGQGGNQPQHF TGCGCCAGCAGCCCGGGACAGGGGGGTAATCAGCCCCAGCATTTT
TRBJ2-3 TRBD2 . TRBV19 CASSTGLAGAKDTQYF TGTGCCAGTAGTACTGGACTAGCGGGAGCCAAAGATACGCAGTATTTT
TRBJ2-7 TRBD1 . TRBV6-1 CASSEAADREGPYEQYF TGTGCCAGCAGTGAAGCCGCCGACAGGGAAGGCCCCTACGAGCAGTACTTC